The source of this TCR beta chain is a study of shared clonotypes between healthy human individuals. The wider study: Participating donors consisted of two women and a few men aged 18 to 49.

Remarks on this clone: What it binds is unknown.

CDR3 size: 15 residues. The germline CDR1 and CDR2 sequences are SGHRS and YFSETQ. With 3 bases clipped from V and 1 base from J, the junction kept 5 bases outside the gene matches. The authors ran the assay at deep level. TCRdb's table, derived via immunoSEQ multiplex PCR, lists solely in-frame clones and lacks some. The repertoire holds hundreds of thousands of clones, about 95% seen once, with about 0.12% in the top ten. Naive CD8 cells were CD45RO-negative, positively selected for CCR7, excluding terminally differentiated effector memory CD45RA+ cells. Study-wide findings and caveats: The genetic and exposure-history diversity represented was limited by few donors. Naive CD4 clonotypes overlapped across a handful of donors at approximately 5%.

J is TRBJ1-1 and V is TRBV5-1, with 8 bases fitting TRBD1. This TCR derives from a woman younger than 45 in good health. The sequencing sample was made of naive CD8+ T cells sorted from blood. The CDR3 coding sequence is TGCGCCAGCAGCTACGACAGGGGTTGGAACACTGAAGCTTTCTTT. Amino acid sequence: CASSYDRGWNTEAFF.